The entry that follows covers one T cell receptor beta chain sequence. The antigen is not known. These data come from a study of cytomegalovirus exposure and HLA in healthy donors. Study-level points and caveats: It was reported that TCR beta sequences correctly inferred the HLA-A and HLA-B alleles for most subjects.

The ends lost 2 bases at V and 4 bases at J; junction bases unmatched: 9. Germline CDR1 is MGHRA and CDR2 is YSYEKL. The CDR3 totals 16 residues. The study ran its PCR with 60 Vbeta and 13 Jbeta primers. Sequencing was performed with immunoSEQ multiplex PCR; in TCRdb, only in-frame clones are kept and a portion is missing. The sample gives 80,000 to 100,000 clones, 55% to 75% of which show up once; less than 2.5% is in the top ten. The chain combines TRBV4-1 with TRBJ2-5; 8 bases line up with TRBD1. Material for sequencing was PBMCs. The sequence was obtained from a man aged 50 or older in good health and CMV-seronegative. The CDR3 sequence is CASSQFQTGATETQYF. The DNA for the CDR3 is TGCGCCAGCAGCCAATTTCAGACAGGGGCTACAGAGACCCAGTACTTC.